The 27 T cell receptor beta chains given below trace back to one sample, sequenced in a study of metastatic and nonmetastatic thyroid tumors. The entire patient cohort was treatment-naive prior to thyroid surgery. TCRdb re-called the PCR reads via MiXCR. This table holds fewer than 35,000 clones, over 15% found once. Sequences were obtained from blood. These receptors came from a male donor with papillary thyroid cancer or a benign thyroid nodule (not recorded which). Some clones in this sample may be carry-over from other donors' samples.

This clone was observed many times. The V call is TRBV18, the J call TRBJ2-6; D not resolved. Trimming removed 6 bases from V and 2 bases from J, with 8 bases in between. CDR3 length: 14 residues. Germline V lookup: CDR1 KGHSH, CDR2 LQKENI. For the CDR3, the DNA is TGTGCCAGCTCCCCGGACCCTGGGGCCAACGTCCTGACTTTC. It codes for CASSPDPGANVLTF.

This clone was found many times. V usage is TRBV18 and J usage is TRBJ2-1, with 8 bases matching TRBD2. V lost 3 bases and J lost 9; bases outside the gene matches: 7. CDR3 length: 14 amino acids. CDR1 and CDR2 (germline): KGHSH, LQKENI. Here the CDR3 DNA reads TGTGCCAGCTCACCTCTCGGGAGGGCCACTGAGCAGTTCTTC. It yields the protein CASSPLGRATEQFF.

This clone appeared a few times. The V gene is TRBV2, the J gene TRBJ2-1; tentative D call: TRBD1 (5 bases). The CDR3 covers 13 residues. Germline CDR1 and CDR2: SNHLY and FYNNEI. The germline V and J ends were trimmed by 6 bases and 12 bases, with 18 bases remaining between them. The CDR3 region is CASRGVSAVRQFF. In nucleotides, the CDR3 is TGTGCCAGCAGAGGGGTCTCCGCGGTACGGCAGTTCTTC.

Regarding this clone: Its ends do not fully match the called genes, so a read error is possible. The J gene is TRBJ1-4, the V gene TRBV6-1, with unresolved D. Germline V gives CDR1 MNHNS, CDR2 SASEGT. The CDR3 is 14 residues long. In nucleotides, the CDR3 is TGTGCCAGCAGTCCTAGCCATTCTCGGGCCTCTCTTCTTTTT. Protein product: CASSPSHSRASLLF.

Notes on this clone: At one of its ends the junction is not consistent with the germline gene, which may arise from a read error. V usage is TRBV5-1 and J usage is TRBJ2-3, with 7 bases identical to TRBD2. CDR1 and CDR2 (germline): SGHRS, YFSETQ. This CDR3 region has 15 residues. The CDR3 bases are TGCGCCAGCAGCCAGCAGACGACTAGCACAGATAAGCAGTATTTT. Translated: CASSQQTTSTDKQYF.

This sequence joins TRBV6-2 or TRBV6-3 and TRBJ2-7; TRBD2 matches at 10 bases. The CDR3 contains 19 residues. V lost 6 bases to trimming and J lost 4 bases; unmatched junction nucleotides: 21. Per germline, CDR1 MNHEY and CDR2 SVGEGT. CDR3 sequence (DNA): TGTGCCAGCAGAAGGATGCCAGGATCGAGCGGGAGGGACTCTTACGAGCAGTACTTC. This sequence encodes CASRRMPGSSGRDSYEQYF.

This clone was found many times. The chain combines TRBV20-1 with TRBJ1-2, with D possibly matching TRBD1 (5 bases). Germline V gene sequence: CDR1 DFQATT, CDR2 SNEGSKA (reference sequence). CDR3 length: 13 residues. V lost 3 bases and J lost 1, with 9 bases in between. The CDR3 DNA reads TGCAGTGCTAGTCGGGGGTTTAACTATGGCTACACCTTC. Translated: CSASRGFNYGYTF.

This clone rates as medium-sized (0.01 to 0.1%). The chain has TRBV6-1 and TRBJ2-1, with a weak D call TRBD1 (6 bases). V lost 3 bases, J lost 9 bases, and 18 bases lay in between. Germline CDR1 is MNHNS and CDR2 is SASEGT. This CDR3 is 15 amino acids long. In nucleotides, the CDR3 is TGTGCCAGCAGTGAGGGGGCGGATAGCGTAGGTGAGCAGTTCTTC. As protein: CASSEGADSVGEQFF.

This clone was observed at least ten times. This chain links TRBV7-2 with TRBJ2-5, with D perhaps TRBD2 (7 bases). The V and J ends lost 2 bases and 5 bases respectively, with 15 bases between them. CDR1 is SGHTA and CDR2 is FQGNSA in the germline V gene. This CDR3 is built from 15 residues. CDR3 residues: CASSLLGGAGETQYF. CDR3 DNA: TGTGCCAGCAGCTTATTGGGGGGGGCCGGGGAGACCCAGTACTTC.

This clone was seen repeatedly, ten times or more. The rearrangement joins TRBV4-2 to TRBJ2-7; maybe TRBD2 (5 bases). Trimming removed 0 bases at V and 1 base at J, with 10 bases between. Looked up from germline, CDR1 is LGHNA and CDR2 is YNFKEQ. The CDR3 spans 15 residues. The CDR3 region is CASSQDSSLSYEQYF. In nucleotides, the CDR3 is TGTGCCAGCAGCCAAGATTCTAGCTTATCCTACGAGCAGTACTTC.

In its sample, this clone was seen many times. This sequence joins TRBV2 and TRBJ2-7, with TRBD1 as a possible D gene (6 bases). Germline CDR1 is SNHLY and CDR2 is FYNNEI. CDR3 length: 14 residues. Trimming took off 3 bases at V and 6 bases at J, with 15 bases between the two ends. The CDR3 sequence is CASSEGRGQGEQYF. The CDR3 DNA sequence: TGTGCCAGCAGTGAGGGCAGGGGCCAAGGCGAGCAGTACTTC.

This clone was observed at least ten times. The chain has TRBV4-1 and TRBJ1-2; D possibly corresponds to TRBD1 (6 bases). This CDR3 is 15 amino acids long. CDR1 and CDR2 (germline): MGHRA, YSYEKL. Between the trimmed V and J ends, which lost 3 bases and 5 bases, there was a span of 16 bases. CDR3 DNA: TGCGCCAGCAGCCAGGCGACATTGGGGACATATGGCTACACCTTC. Protein: CASSQATLGTYGYTF.

CDR3 region: CASSLILAGGTGELFF. CDR3 DNA sequence: TGTGCCAGCAGTTTGATCCTAGCGGGAGGTACCGGGGAGCTGTTTTTT. The chain couples TRBV28 to TRBJ2-2, with TRBD2 matching 11 bases. V shed 3 bases, J shed 5 bases, and the junction held 5 bases outside the gene matches. Germline V gene sequence: CDR1 MDHEN, CDR2 SYDVKM. CDR3 length equals 16 residues. The whole variable domain, remainder taken from reference TRBV28 and TRBJ2-2, is DVKVTQSSRYLVKRTGEKVFLECVQDMDHENMFWYRQDPGLGLRLIYFSYDVKMKEKGDIPEGYSVSREKKERFSLILESASTNQTSMYLCASSLILAGGTGELFFGEGSRLTVL.

The genes are TRBV7-3 and TRBJ1-2, with 9 bases lining up with TRBD1. This CDR3 is 12 amino acids long. The V and J ends lost 6 bases and 7 bases, in that order; junction bases with no gene match: 3. Germline assignment: CDR1 SGHTA and CDR2 FQGTGA. The CDR3 region is CASSSDRGGYTF. The CDR3 DNA reads as TGTGCCAGCAGTTCGGACAGGGGTGGCTACACCTTC.

There are many counts of this clone. The chain uses TRBV6-5 and TRBJ1-4; D gene uncertain. Trimming cost V 2 bases and J 5 bases, with 3 bases left between them. CDR1 MNHEY and CDR2 SVGAGI come from the germline V gene. The CDR3 contains 12 residues. The CDR3 nucleotides read TGTGCCAGCAGTTACAAAAATGAAAAACTGTTTTTT. Protein product: CASSYKNEKLFF.

This clone was seen at least ten times. This chain uses TRBV7-6 with TRBJ2-3, with 8 nucleotides matching TRBD2. Trimming cost V 0 bases and J 2 bases; bases outside gene matches: 4. CDR1 is SGHVS, CDR2 FNYEAQ, per germline. The CDR3 is 16 residues long. This CDR3 is CASSLAGSGTTDTQYF. The CDR3 coding sequence is TGTGCCAGCAGCTTAGCGGGTAGCGGGACCACAGATACGCAGTATTTT.

There are many counts of this clone. The chain uses TRBV9 and TRBJ1-1, with a weak D call TRBD1 (6 bases). This CDR3 has 14 residues. The germline CDR1 and CDR2 sequences are SGDLS and YYNGEE. Trimming took 3 bases from V and 5 from J, leaving 14 bases between them. The CDR3 nucleotides are TGTGCCAGCAGCGCCGCAGGGGTGAGGACTGAAGCTTTCTTT. This codes for CASSAAGVRTEAFF.

This clone was seen a few times. Since a much larger clone is just one base distant, this may be a read error. V usage is TRBV29-1 and J usage is TRBJ2-5; 8 bases line up with TRBD1. In germline, CDR1 is SQVTM, CDR2 ANQGSEA. The CDR3 has 14 residues. The CDR3 protein is CSVEGTGGQDTQYF. The CDR3 region has the DNA TGCAGCGTTGAAGGTACAGGGGGACAAGATACCCAGTACTTC. Drawing the rest from reference TRBV29-1 and TRBJ2-5, the complete variable domain is SAVISQKPSRDICQRGTSLTIQCQVDSQVTMMFWYRQQPGQSLTLIATANQGSEATYESGFVIDKFPISRPNLTFSTLTVSNMSPEDSSIYLCSVEGTGGQDTQYFGPGTRLLVL.

This clone appeared many times. The genes are TRBV6-5 and TRBJ2-7, with 8 nucleotides matching TRBD2. CDR3 length equals 15 residues. Germline trimming cut 2 bases from V and 6 bases from J; bases unmatched to any gene: 9. Looked up from germline, CDR1 is MNHEY and CDR2 is SVGAGI. DNA for the CDR3: TGTGCCAGCAGTTACAGACTAGCGTCTCTGGGCGAGCAGTACTTC. Translating it yields CASSYRLASLGEQYF.

The chain links TRBV6-1 to TRBJ1-5; D might be TRBD1 (6 bases). V lost 9 bases and J 6 bases, leaving 18 bases between the germline ends. The CDR3 has 14 amino acids. CDR1 is MNHNS and CDR2 is SASEGT in the germline V gene. Here the CDR3 DNA reads TGTGCCAGTAGCCAAAAGGGGGATGGTCAGCCCCAGCATTTT. It encodes CASSQKGDGQPQHF.

In its sample, this clone was seen many times. This sequence joins TRBV30 and TRBJ2-1; no firm D call. V lost 1 base to trimming and J lost 1 base, with 11 bases between them. CDR1 and CDR2 (germline): GTSNPN, SVGIG (reference sequence). The CDR3 extends over 15 amino acids. The CDR3 is CAWSEGFRSYNEQFF. The DNA for the CDR3 is TGTGCCTGGAGTGAGGGTTTCCGATCCTACAATGAGCAGTTCTTC.

This clone has a count of ten or more. The chain employs TRBV18 and TRBJ1-4; D gene uncertain. This CDR3 is built from 16 residues. V was trimmed by 8 bases and J by 0 bases, leaving 16 bases between them. In germline, CDR1 is KGHSH, CDR2 LQKENI. CDR3 nucleotide sequence: TGTGCCAGCCGCCGGGGAGTCTTTACAACTAATGAAAAACTGTTTTTT. Protein: CASRRGVFTTNEKLFF. The full variable domain, with the rest looked up from reference TRBV18 and TRBJ1-4, is NAGVMQNPRHLVRRRGQEARLRCSPMKGHSHVYWYRQLPEEGLKFMVYLQKENIIDESGMPKERFSAEFPKEGPSILRIQQVVRGDSAAYFCASRRGVFTTNEKLFFGSGTQLSVL.

In this sample, this clone turned up a few times. V and J are TRBV4-1 and TRBJ2-7; D is uncertain. V was clipped by 0 bases and J by 6 bases, with 9 bases between them. Germline-derived CDR1 and CDR2 are MGHRA and YSYEKL. The CDR3 is 13 residues long. As DNA, the CDR3 is TGCGCCAGCAGCCAAGAAATGAGTTCCGAGCAGTACTTC. This gives the protein CASSQEMSSEQYF.

The chain couples TRBV24-1 to TRBJ2-7; unclear D gene. The CDR3 is 17 residues long. Trimming removed 1 base from V and 6 bases from J, with 21 bases in between. CDR1 and CDR2 (germline): KGHDR, SFDVKD. CDR3: CATSDFLPPPGVPEQYF. Written as DNA, the CDR3 is TGTGCCACCAGTGATTTTTTACCCCCCCCCGGCGTTCCCGAGCAGTACTTC.

About this clone itself: At one of its ends the junction is not consistent with the germline gene, which may arise from a read error. The chain recombines TRBV28 with TRBJ1-3; no clear D. The CDR3 is made up of 15 amino acids. In germline, CDR1 is MDHEN, CDR2 SYDVKM. The CDR3 DNA follows: TGTGCCATCAGTTTAGGTGCGGAGGGCGGAAACACCATATATTTT. This translates into CAISLGAEGGNTIYF.

This chain uses TRBV28 with TRBJ2-7, with TRBD2 matching over 9 bases. The length of the CDR3 is 13 residues. From germline, CDR1 is MDHEN and CDR2 SYDVKM. Trimming removed 4 bases from V and 5 bases from J; junction bases left unmatched: 3. DNA for the CDR3: TGTGCCAGCAGTTCTAGCGGGATCAACGAGCAGTACTTC. It is translated as CASSSSGINEQYF.

This clone occurred many times. This chain uses TRBV6-2 or TRBV6-3 with TRBJ1-1; unclear D gene. Trimming took off 4 bases at V and 4 bases at J, with 4 bases between the two ends. Germline V CDR1 and CDR2: MNHEY, SVGEGT. This CDR3 has 11 amino acids. This CDR3 reads CASSLGTEAFF. CDR3 bases: TGTGCCAGCAGTTTGGGCACTGAAGCTTTCTTT.